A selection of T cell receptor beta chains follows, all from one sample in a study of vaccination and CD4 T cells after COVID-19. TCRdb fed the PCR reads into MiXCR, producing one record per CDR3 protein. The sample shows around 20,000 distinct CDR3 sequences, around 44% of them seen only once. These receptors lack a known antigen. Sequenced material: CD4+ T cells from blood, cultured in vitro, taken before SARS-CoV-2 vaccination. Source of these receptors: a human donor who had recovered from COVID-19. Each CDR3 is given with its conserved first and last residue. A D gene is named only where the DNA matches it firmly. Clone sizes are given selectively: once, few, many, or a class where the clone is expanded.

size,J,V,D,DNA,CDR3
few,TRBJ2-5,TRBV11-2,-,TGTGCCAGCAGCTTAGCCGCGACGGGGGAGACCCAGTACTTC,CASSLAATGETQYF
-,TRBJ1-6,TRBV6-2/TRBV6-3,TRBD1,TGTGCCAGCAGGTACCTCCCCGGACAGGATGATTTCTATAATTCACCCCTCCACTTT,CASRYLPGQDDFYNSPLHF
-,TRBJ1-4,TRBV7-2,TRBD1,TGTGCCAGCAGCGTACAGGGGGCGTATAATGAAAAACTGTTTTTT,CASSVQGAYNEKLFF
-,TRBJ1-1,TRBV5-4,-,TGTGCCAGCAGTAAACAGGGTTTACTGAACACTGAAGCTTTCTTT,CASSKQGLLNTEAFF
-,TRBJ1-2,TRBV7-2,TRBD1,TGTGCCAGCAGCTTAGCCCCGGGACAGATAAACTATGGCTACACCTTC,CASSLAPGQINYGYTF
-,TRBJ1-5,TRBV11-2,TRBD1,TGTGCCAGCAGCACGCCGGGACAGGGGGACTATCAGCCCCAGCATTTT,CASSTPGQGDYQPQHF
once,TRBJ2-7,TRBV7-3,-,TGTGCCAGCAGCCCCGGGCCAGGGGAAGACGAGCAGTACTTC,CASSPGPGEDEQYF
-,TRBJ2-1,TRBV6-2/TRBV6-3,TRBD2,TGTGCCAGCAGTTACTCGATCCGGGAGGGCCGTGCGAGGTCCAATGAGCAGTTCTTC,CASSYSIREGRARSNEQFF
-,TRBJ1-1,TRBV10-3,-,TGTGCCATCAGTGGGACCCGGGGAAACCTAATGAACACTGAAGCTTTCTTT,CAISGTRGNLMNTEAFF
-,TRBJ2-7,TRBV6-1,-,TGTGCCAGCAGCCAAACACTGCGTGCCTACGAGCAGTACTTC,CASSQTLRAYEQYF
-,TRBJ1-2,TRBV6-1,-,TGTGCCACAGAACCAACTGCTGGGACATCGTTTGGCTACACCTTC,CATEPTAGTSFGYTF
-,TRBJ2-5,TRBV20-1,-,TGCAGTGCTCGGGGCGCCCCGGAGACCCAGTACTTC,CSARGAPETQYF
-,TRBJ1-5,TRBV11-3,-,TGTGCCAGCAGCTTAGGTCAGCCCCAGCATTTT,CASSLGQPQHF
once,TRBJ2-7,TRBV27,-,TGTGCCAGCAGTGCTAGGGGGTCCTCCTACGAGCAGTACTTC,CASSARGSSYEQYF
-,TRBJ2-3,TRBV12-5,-,TGTGCTAGTGGCCCGGTGGGGGATATCACAGATACGCAGTATTTT,CASGPVGDITDTQYF